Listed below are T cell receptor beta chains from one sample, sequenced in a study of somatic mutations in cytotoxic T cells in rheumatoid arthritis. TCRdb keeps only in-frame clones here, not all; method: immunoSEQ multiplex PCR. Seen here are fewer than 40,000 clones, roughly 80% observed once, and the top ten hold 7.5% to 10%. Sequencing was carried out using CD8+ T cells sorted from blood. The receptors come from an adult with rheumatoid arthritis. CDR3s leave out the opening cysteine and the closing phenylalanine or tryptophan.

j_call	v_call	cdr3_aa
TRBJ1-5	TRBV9	ASSVGGSNQPQH
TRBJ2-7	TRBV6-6	ASTPTPDSSYEQY
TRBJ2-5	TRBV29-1	SVLAGGLRETQY
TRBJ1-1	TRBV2	ANLRGTEAF
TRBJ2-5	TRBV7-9	ASSLFETGVKETQY
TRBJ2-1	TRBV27	ASSFSTSSYNEQF
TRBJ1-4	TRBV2	ASRRGQGALKEKLF
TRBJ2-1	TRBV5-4	ASSSVTNEQF
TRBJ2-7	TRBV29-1	SANGRDSYEQY
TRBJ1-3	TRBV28	ASSFRNSGNTIY
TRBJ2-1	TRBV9	ASNGQSSYNEQF
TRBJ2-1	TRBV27	ASIRDGHNEQF
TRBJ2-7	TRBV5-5	ASSLREQY
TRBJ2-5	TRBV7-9	ASSPQLARETQY
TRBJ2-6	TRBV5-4	ASSSGLAGGVSSGANVLT
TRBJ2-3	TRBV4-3	ASSQGGRYFDTQY
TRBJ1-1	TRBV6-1	ASSVGPATEAF
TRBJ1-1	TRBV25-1	ASEETSNTEAF
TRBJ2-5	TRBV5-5	ASSFDRGWVPQETQY
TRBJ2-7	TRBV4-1	ASSQAGDPDYEQY
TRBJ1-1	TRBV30	AWSLGAPEAF
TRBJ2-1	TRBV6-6	ASSSLQGASYNEQF
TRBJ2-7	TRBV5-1	ASSPGVSYEQY
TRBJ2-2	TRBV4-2	ASSQEGGSGRTGELF
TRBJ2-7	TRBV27	ASSLRGGSVYEQY
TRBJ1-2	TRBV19	ASRTGTGAFGYT
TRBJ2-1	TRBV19	ASSVSAGGSYNEQF
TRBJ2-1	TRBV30	AWSYGQAPYNEQF
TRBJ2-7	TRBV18	ASSPLGNRAGGAEQY
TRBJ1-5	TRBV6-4	ASSEATGSNQPQH
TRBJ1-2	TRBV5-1	ASIYLPGQGIHGYT
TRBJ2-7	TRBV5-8	ASSARDSSYEQY
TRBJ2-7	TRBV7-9	ASSLAQGYEQY
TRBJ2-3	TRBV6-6	ASWWGRTDTQY
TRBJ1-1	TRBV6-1	ASSDLTGMNTEAF
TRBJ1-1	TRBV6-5	ASSYGGNTEAF
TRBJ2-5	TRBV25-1	ASSEIFETQY
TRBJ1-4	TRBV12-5	ASGLGRQGRNEKLF
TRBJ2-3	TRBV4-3	ASSPDRGSTDTQY
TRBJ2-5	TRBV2	ASSEAPGGVETQY
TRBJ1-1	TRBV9	ASSVAGGMNTEAF
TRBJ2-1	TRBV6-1	ASSDDNEQF
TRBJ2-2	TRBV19	ASRPKDRLTGELF
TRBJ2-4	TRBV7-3	ASSSSAEGQSKNIQY
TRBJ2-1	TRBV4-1	ASSPGNSYNEQF
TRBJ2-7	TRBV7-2	ASRELQGRDRGEQY
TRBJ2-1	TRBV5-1	ASSLARNKNNEQF
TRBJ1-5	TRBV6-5	ASSYRGSNQPQH
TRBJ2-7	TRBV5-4	ASSGQGYEQY
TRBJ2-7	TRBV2	ASSLGLAGGPYEQY
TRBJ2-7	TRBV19	ASSIQRGYEQY
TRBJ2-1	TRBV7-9	ASSLAGGPFSYNEQF
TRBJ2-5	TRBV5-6	ASSFGSETQY
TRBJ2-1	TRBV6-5	ASSYGQGSYNEQF
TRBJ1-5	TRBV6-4	ASSRDPDNQPQH